This TCR beta chain was recorded in a study of blood T cell repertoires in COVID-19. The CDR3 length is 15 residues. Only in-frame clones appear in the TCRdb table, and some are missing; sequencing was by immunoSEQ multiplex PCR. The table has around 300,000 clones, approximately 90% seen once. The sequencing input was peripheral blood. The clonotype comes from a woman aged 25 to 39 with COVID-19, enrolled during active disease. The chain uses TRBV21-1 and TRBJ1-5; TRBD1, as called in the table, went unchecked against the DNA. TRBV21-1 corresponds to a pseudogene. As DNA, the CDR3 is TGTGCCAGCAGCCACCCGACAGGGGTTAATCAGCCCCAGCATTTT. Its translation is CASSHPTGVNQPQHF.